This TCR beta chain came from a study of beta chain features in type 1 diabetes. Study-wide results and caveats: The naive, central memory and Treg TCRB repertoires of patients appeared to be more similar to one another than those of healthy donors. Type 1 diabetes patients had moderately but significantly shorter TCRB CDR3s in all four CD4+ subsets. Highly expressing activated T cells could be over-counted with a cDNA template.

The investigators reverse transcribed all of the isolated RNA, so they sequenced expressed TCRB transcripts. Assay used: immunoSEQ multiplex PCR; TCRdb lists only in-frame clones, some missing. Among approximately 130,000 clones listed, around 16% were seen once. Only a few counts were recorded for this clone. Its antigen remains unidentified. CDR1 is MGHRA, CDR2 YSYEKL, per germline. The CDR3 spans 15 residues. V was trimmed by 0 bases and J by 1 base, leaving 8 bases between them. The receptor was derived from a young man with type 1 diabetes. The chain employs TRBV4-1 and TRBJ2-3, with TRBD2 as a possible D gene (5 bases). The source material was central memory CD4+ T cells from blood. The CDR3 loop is CASSQDEAGTDTQYF. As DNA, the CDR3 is TGCGCCAGCAGCCAAGATGAAGCGGGCACAGATACGCAGTATTTT.